This T cell receptor (beta chain) emerged from a study of T cells in Graves' hyperthyroidism and ophthalmopathy. For the diagnoses, clinical symptoms, serum thyroxine and TRAb, thyroid ultrasound and orbital computed tomography were used. This clonotype has a count of ten or more. Regions amplified from RNA transcripts were the TCR beta CDR3 regions. HTBI primers were used for first-round RT-PCR of the TCR CDR3. MiXCR was run by TCRdb on the multiplex PCR reads, yielding one entry per CDR3 protein. The sample has around 700,000 distinct CDR3 sequences; about a third are singletons. Input material: blood. This TCR derives from a woman aged 40 to 50 with Graves' hyperthyroidism.

DNA of the CDR3: TGCAGTGCTAGTGACAGCTACAATCAGCCCCAGCATTTT. Protein: CSASDSYNQPQHF. This sequence joins TRBV20-1 and TRBJ1-5; D perhaps matches TRBD1 (5 bases). Germline CDR1 reads DFQATT; CDR2 reads SNEGSKA (reference sequence). The CDR3 spans 13 residues. Trimming stripped 3 bases from V and 3 bases from J, with 9 bases between.